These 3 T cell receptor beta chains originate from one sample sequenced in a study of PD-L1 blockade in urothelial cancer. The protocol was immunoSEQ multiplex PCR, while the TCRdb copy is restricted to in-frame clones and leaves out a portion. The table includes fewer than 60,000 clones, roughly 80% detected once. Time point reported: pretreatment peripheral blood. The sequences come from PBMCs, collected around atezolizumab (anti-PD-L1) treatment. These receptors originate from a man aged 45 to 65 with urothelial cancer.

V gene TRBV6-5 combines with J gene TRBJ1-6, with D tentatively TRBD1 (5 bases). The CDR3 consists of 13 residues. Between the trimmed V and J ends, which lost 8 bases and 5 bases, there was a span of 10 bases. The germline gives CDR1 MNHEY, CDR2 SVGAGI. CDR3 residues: CASSGLDNSPLHF. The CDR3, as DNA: TGTGCCAGCTCGGGACTCGATAATTCACCCCTCCACTTT.

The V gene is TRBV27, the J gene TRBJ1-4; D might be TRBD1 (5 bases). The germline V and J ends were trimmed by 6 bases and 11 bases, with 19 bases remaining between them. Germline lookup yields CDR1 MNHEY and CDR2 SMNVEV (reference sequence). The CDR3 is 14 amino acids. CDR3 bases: TGTGCCAGCAGCTTAATCTCCCGTGGACACAAACTGTTTTTT. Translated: CASSLISRGHKLFF.

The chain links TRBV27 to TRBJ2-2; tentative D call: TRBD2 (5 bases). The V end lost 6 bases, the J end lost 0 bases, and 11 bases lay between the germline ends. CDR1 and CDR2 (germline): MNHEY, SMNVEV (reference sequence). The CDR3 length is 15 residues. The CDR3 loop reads CASSDLGTNTGELFF. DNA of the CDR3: TGTGCCAGCAGCGACCTCGGGACGAACACCGGGGAGCTGTTTTTT.